The rows below give T cell receptor beta chains drawn from one sample of a study of spatial heterogeneity in lung cancer. MiXCR, applied by TCRdb to the 5' RACE reads, yields one record per CDR3 protein. The sample lists about 11,000 distinct CDR3 sequences, approximately 24% seen once, with 33% in the top ten. This specimen consisted of PBMCs, obtained at surgery. The receptor set was obtained from a female donor with early-stage non-small cell lung cancer. Each CDR3 is given without its conserved first and last residue.

J gene: TRBJ2-2
V gene: TRBV2
CDR3 protein: ASSNLWTTGELF

J gene: TRBJ2-7
V gene: TRBV2
CDR3 protein: ASSEIGMGEQY

J gene: TRBJ1-1
V gene: TRBV6-1
CDR3 protein: ASIRSEGSGAEAF

J gene: TRBJ1-2
V gene: TRBV12-3/TRBV12-4
CDR3 protein: ASSFTGENYGYT

J gene: TRBJ2-7
V gene: TRBV12-3/TRBV12-4
CDR3 protein: ASRTVGDHEQY

J gene: TRBJ2-2
V gene: TRBV3-1
CDR3 protein: ASRKDPFSNTGELF

J gene: TRBJ2-7
V gene: TRBV12-3/TRBV12-4
CDR3 protein: ASTLRGSLDEQY

J gene: TRBJ2-2
V gene: TRBV29-1
CDR3 protein: SVEDTPAGTSGRVANTGELF

J gene: TRBJ1-1
V gene: TRBV5-1
CDR3 protein: ASSPDSGPNTEAF

J gene: TRBJ2-7
V gene: TRBV19
CDR3 protein: ASSILGRGGEQY

J gene: TRBJ2-7
V gene: TRBV20-1
CDR3 protein: SATPRGGTSGYEQY

J gene: TRBJ2-1
V gene: TRBV10-3
CDR3 protein: ATSRETYNEQF